Following are 28 T cell receptor beta chains from one sample sequenced in a study of cytomegalovirus exposure and HLA in healthy donors. The repertoire was sequenced with immunoSEQ multiplex PCR; TCRdb's copy has only in-frame clones and lacks some. The sample contains a few hundred thousand clones, about 90% of which appear only once. The specimen sequenced was PBMCs. These TCRs come from a woman aged 25 to 45 in good health and CMV-seronegative.

The gene calls are TRBV28 and TRBJ2-7; TRBD1 or TRBD2 may be the D gene (5 bases each). Germline V gene data show CDR1 as MDHEN and CDR2 as SYDVKM. V shed 6 bases and J shed 3 bases, with 15 bases lying between them. This CDR3 contains 14 residues. CDR3 loop: CASRTGLRGYEQYF. The CDR3 nucleotides read TGTGCCAGCAGAACGGGGCTTAGGGGCTACGAGCAGTACTTC. The full variable domain, with the rest looked up from reference TRBV28 and TRBJ2-7, is DVKVTQSSRYLVKRTGEKVFLECVQDMDHENMFWYRQDPGLGLRLIYFSYDVKMKEKGDIPEGYSVSREKKERFSLILESASTNQTSMYLCASRTGLRGYEQYFGPGTRLTVT.

This chain connects TRBV19 to TRBJ1-2, with 7 bases lining up with TRBD1. V dropped 6 bases and J dropped 2; count of bases not matched to a gene: 6. This CDR3 has 14 residues. From germline, CDR1 is LNHDA and CDR2 SQIVND (reference sequence). For the CDR3, the DNA is TGTGCCAGTAGCCGAGGGGACAGAAACTATGGCTACACCTTC. This translates into CASSRGDRNYGYTF. Variable domain in full (rest from reference TRBV19 and TRBJ1-2): DGGITQSPKYLFRKEGQNVTLSCEQNLNHDAMYWYRQDPGQGLRLIYYSQIVNDFQKGDIAEGYSVSREKKESFPLTVTSAQKNPTAFYLCASSRGDRNYGYTFGSGTRLTVV.

The chain has TRBV14 and TRBJ2-7; 11 bases are shared with TRBD2. Germline V gene sequence: CDR1 SGHDN, CDR2 FVKESK. The CDR3 loop spans 14 amino acids. The trim removed 6 bases at V and 2 bases at J, leaving 3 bases unmatched. This CDR3 is CASRLSGRAYEQYF. CDR3 in DNA: TGTGCCAGCAGACTTAGCGGGAGGGCCTACGAGCAGTACTTC.

CDR3 in amino acids: CASSLDRAGQPQHF. The CDR3 DNA follows: TGTGCCAGCAGTCTGGACAGGGCGGGTCAGCCCCAGCATTTT. The chain has TRBV27 and TRBJ1-5, with 8 bases that match TRBD1. The V gene end was trimmed by 5 bases and the J gene end by 6 bases; junction bases not matched to a gene: 6. Per germline, CDR1 MNHEY and CDR2 SMNVEV (reference sequence). The CDR3 runs 14 residues.

The rearrangement joins TRBV27 to TRBJ2-1, with 10 positions matching TRBD2. This CDR3 has 16 residues. Germline CDR1 is MNHEY and CDR2 is SMNVEV (reference sequence). The junction had 10 bases not matched to a gene; V was cut back by 2 bases and J by 9 bases. CDR3 sequence: CASSLNLAGVAGEQFF. The CDR3 nucleotides are TGTGCCAGCAGTTTAAACCTAGCGGGAGTTGCTGGTGAGCAGTTCTTC.

V and J are TRBV23-1 and TRBJ2-3; 9 bases are shared with TRBD1. TRBV23-1 is labeled an ORF, and its function is uncertain. With 1 base clipped from V and 3 bases from J, the junction kept 8 bases outside the gene matches. CDR3 length: 17 residues. In nucleotides, the CDR3 is TGCGCCAGCAGTCAATGGCCGGGACAGGGTGTGACAGATACGCAGTATTTT. Residues: CASSQWPGQGVTDTQYF.

The chain carries TRBV18 and TRBJ2-1; D may be TRBD1 (5 bases). V shed 8 bases and J shed 2 bases, with 10 bases lying between them. CDR3 length: 13 residues. The germline gives CDR1 KGHSH, CDR2 LQKENI. This CDR3 is CASHAQAYNEQFF. The CDR3 DNA follows: TGTGCCAGCCACGCACAGGCCTACAATGAGCAGTTCTTC.

Regarding this clone: The junction differs from germline at one of its ends, possibly a read error. J is TRBJ1-3 and V is TRBV7-9; tentatively, D is TRBD1 (5 bases). The CDR3 extends over 14 amino acids. The germline V gene has CDR1 SEHNR and CDR2 FQNEAQ (reference sequence). In DNA form, the CDR3 reads TGTGCCAGCAGATTAGACAGCTCTGGAAACACCATATATTTT. Translation gives CASRLDSSGNTIYF. Variable domain in full (rest from reference TRBV7-9 and TRBJ1-3): DTGVSQNPRHKITKRGQNVTFRCDPISEHNRLYWYRQTLGQGPEFLTYFQNEAQLEKSRLLSDRFSAERPKGSFSTLEIQRTEQGDSAMYLCASRLDSSGNTIYFGEGSWLTVV.

This chain uses TRBV4-3 with TRBJ2-7; D is unresolved. Germline V gene lookup returns CDR1 LGHNA and CDR2 YSLEER. This CDR3 spans 11 amino acids. V was pared by 7 bases and J by 3 bases, with 7 bases between. The CDR3 DNA reads as TGCGCCAGCACCCCAAACTACGAGCAGTACTTC. It yields the protein CASTPNYEQYF.

This clone was observed a few times. The V and J genes are TRBV28 and TRBJ1-3; D not resolved. V lost 6 bases, J lost 4 bases, and 16 bases lay in between. The V gene's germline CDR1 is MDHEN and CDR2 SYDVKM. The CDR3 length is 15 residues. CDR3 DNA: TGTGCCAGCAGAAACGGGGTGCGAGGAGGAAACACCATATATTTT. This translates into CASRNGVRGGNTIYF.

The chain recombines TRBV9 with TRBJ1-2, with 9 bases fitting TRBD1. This CDR3 region has 15 residues. The germline V gene has CDR1 SGDLS and CDR2 YYNGEE. The J segment lost 3 bases and the V segment lost 4 bases, leaving 7 bases of the junction unmatched. CDR3 DNA: TGTGCCAGCAGCCCCACCGGGACAGGGTACTATGGCTACACCTTC. Amino acid sequence: CASSPTGTGYYGYTF.

The chain combines TRBV9 with TRBJ1-4; 8 bases fit TRBD1. The junction had 8 bases not matched to a gene; V was cut back by 2 bases and J by 8 bases. CDR1 and CDR2 from the germline V gene are SGDLS and YYNGEE. This CDR3 is 15 amino acids long. The DNA for the CDR3 is TGTGCCAGCAGCGTCGACACGGGACAGGAGGAAAAACTGTTTTTT. It codes for CASSVDTGQEEKLFF.

This clone came up once. The chain carries TRBV27 and TRBJ2-1; 9 nucleotides align to TRBD1. The V segment lost 1 base and the J segment 6 bases; nucleotides outside the gene matches: 7. The CDR3 is 16 residues long. CDR1 and CDR2 from the germline V gene are MNHEY and SMNVEV (reference sequence). The CDR3 here is CASSLLRTGVGNEQFF. In nucleotides, the CDR3 is TGTGCCAGCAGTTTATTACGGACAGGGGTTGGCAATGAGCAGTTCTTC.

The chain carries TRBV11-2 and TRBJ2-4; D uncertain. V shed 5 bases and J shed 4 bases, with 18 bases lying between them. The CDR3 spans 16 residues. The V gene's germline CDR1 is SGHAT and CDR2 FQNNGV. Written as DNA, the CDR3 is TGTGCCAGCAGCGCCAAGCCGGTAGACCCGAAAAACATTCAGTACTTC. It is translated as CASSAKPVDPKNIQYF.

V is TRBV27 and J is TRBJ2-1; D not resolved. The germline V gene has CDR1 MNHEY and CDR2 SMNVEV (reference sequence). CDR3 length equals 13 residues. V gave up 3 bases and J gave up 6 bases, with 9 bases separating them. The CDR3 region is CASSFSVSNEQFF. The CDR3 bases are TGTGCCAGCAGTTTTTCGGTCAGCAATGAGCAGTTCTTC.

This chain uses TRBV5-5 with TRBJ2-1; D call uncertain. V gave up 0 bases and J gave up 1 base, with 8 bases separating them. CDR3 size: 15 residues. Germline CDR1 SGHKS, CDR2 YYEKEE (reference sequence). This chain's CDR3 is CASSLASGSYNEQFF. The CDR3 DNA follows: TGTGCCAGCAGCTTGGCGTCAGGATCCTACAATGAGCAGTTCTTC.

This rearrangement joins TRBV9 to TRBJ2-7; 12 bases align to TRBD1. The CDR3 covers 15 residues. Trimming cost V 3 bases and J 5 bases; bases outside gene matches: 6. Germline loops: CDR1 SGDLS, CDR2 YYNGEE. The CDR3 sequence: CASSGSGTGGNEQYF. CDR3 in DNA: TGTGCCAGCAGCGGTAGTGGGACAGGGGGCAACGAGCAGTACTTC.

The chain uses TRBV27 and TRBJ1-1; D is undetermined. The germline V gene encodes CDR1 MNHEY and CDR2 SMNVEV (reference sequence). V lost 1 base and J 1 base, leaving 7 bases between the germline ends. The CDR3 runs 14 residues. The CDR3 DNA reads TGTGCCAGCAGTTTATTCCCGGAGAACACTGAAGCTTTCTTT. It translates to CASSLFPENTEAFF.

The chain links TRBV5-6 to TRBJ1-1, with D tentatively TRBD1 (6 bases). Germline-derived CDR1 and CDR2 are SGHDT and YYEEEE. The CDR3 is 14 amino acids. Trimming pared 3 bases from V and 1 base from J, leaving 10 bases between. CDR3 in amino acids: CASSSGDTNTEAFF. CDR3 sequence (DNA): TGTGCCAGCAGCTCAGGGGATACGAACACTGAAGCTTTCTTT.

The chain has TRBV6-1 and TRBJ2-7, with D tentatively TRBD2 (6 bases). Germline V gene data show CDR1 as MNHNS and CDR2 as SASEGT. Trimming cost V 6 bases and J 2 bases, with 8 bases left between them. CDR3 length: 12 amino acids. As DNA, the CDR3 is TGTGCCAGCAGGAGACTAGCCTACGAGCAGTACTTC. Protein product: CASRRLAYEQYF.

The V gene is TRBV27, the J gene TRBJ2-7; no reliable D call. Germline V gene data show CDR1 as MNHEY and CDR2 as SMNVEV (reference sequence). This CDR3 comprises 12 residues. Between the trimmed V and J ends, which lost 7 bases and 4 bases, there was a span of 11 bases. The CDR3 protein is CASKGLEYEQYF. CDR3 nucleotide sequence: TGTGCCAGCAAGGGTTTGGAGTACGAGCAGTACTTC.

V gene TRBV4-1 combines with J gene TRBJ2-7, with D tentatively TRBD1 or TRBD2 (5 bases each). V lost 1 base and J 4 bases, leaving 11 bases between the germline ends. The germline V gene has CDR1 MGHRA and CDR2 YSYEKL. The CDR3 sequence is 14 residues long. CDR3 bases: TGCGCCAGCAGCCAAGTGATGGGGGAATACGAGCAGTACTTC. Protein sequence: CASSQVMGEYEQYF.

CDR3 nucleotides: TGTGCCAGTAGTGAAGTGGCGGGAACGGGGGAGACCCAGTACTTC. Amino acid sequence: CASSEVAGTGETQYF. The chain carries TRBV19 and TRBJ2-5, with a possible D match to TRBD2 (6 bases). Germline V gene lookup returns CDR1 LNHDA and CDR2 SQIVND (reference sequence). The V end lost 5 bases, the J end lost 5 bases, and 18 bases lay between the germline ends. The CDR3 is made up of 15 amino acids.

The chain has TRBV4-3 and TRBJ1-1; D gene unclear. Per the germline V gene, CDR1 is LGHNA and CDR2 is YSLEER. Trimming cost V 2 bases and J 1 base, with 5 bases left between them. CDR3 size: 13 residues. The CDR3 nucleotides read TGCGCCAGCAGCCAAACAGCGAACACTGAAGCTTTCTTT. Protein: CASSQTANTEAFF.

The gene calls are TRBV7-9 and TRBJ1-1; D remains ambiguous. The germline V gene has CDR1 SEHNR and CDR2 FQNEAQ (reference sequence). The CDR3 runs to 13 residues. V was pared by 1 base and J by 5 bases, with 8 bases between. CDR3: CASSLEGGTEAFF. The CDR3 coding sequence is TGTGCCAGCAGCTTAGAAGGCGGGACTGAAGCTTTCTTT.

V usage is TRBV28 and J usage is TRBJ1-2, with TRBD1 matching over 7 bases. Germline V gene sequence: CDR1 MDHEN, CDR2 SYDVKM. The CDR3 covers 15 residues. V was clipped by 2 bases and J by 4 bases; unmatched bases: 7. CDR3 bases: TGTGCCAGCAGTTTAAGGACAGGATTGGCCTATGGCTACACCTTC. Translation gives CASSLRTGLAYGYTF.

V and J are TRBV19 and TRBJ2-3, with D unclear. Germline loops: CDR1 LNHDA, CDR2 SQIVND (reference sequence). The length of the CDR3 is 13 residues. Deletions cut 3 bases from V and 2 bases from J, with 6 bases between. This chain's CDR3 is CASSMTHTDTQYF. In DNA, the CDR3 is TGTGCCAGTAGTATGACACACACAGATACGCAGTATTTT. Filled out from reference TRBV19 and TRBJ2-3, the complete variable domain reads DGGITQSPKYLFRKEGQNVTLSCEQNLNHDAMYWYRQDPGQGLRLIYYSQIVNDFQKGDIAEGYSVSREKKESFPLTVTSAQKNPTAFYLCASSMTHTDTQYFGPGTRLTVL.

The chain combines TRBV13 with TRBJ2-5; D gene ambiguous. The V gene lost 3 bases and the J gene lost 6 bases, with 11 bases spanning the gap. Germline V gene sequence: CDR1 PRHDT, CDR2 FYEKMQ (reference sequence). This CDR3 has 13 amino acids. CDR3 amino acids: CASSLEGIKTQYF. The CDR3 DNA sequence: TGTGCCAGCAGCTTGGAAGGGATAAAGACCCAGTACTTC.